This T cell receptor beta chain appears in the sequencing data of a study of CD8+ T cells in alopecia areata. Extraction of RNA preceded its reverse transcription into cDNA, which served as the sequencing template. Libraries were prepared by immunoSEQ multiplex PCR; TCRdb keeps only in-frame clonotypes and omits some of them. Of about 170,000 clones in the sample, approximately 65% were seen once. From alopecia areata patients, lesional scalp punch biopsies and peripheral blood were collected. This clone was recorded a few times. CDR3 length: 16 amino acids. V gave up 5 bases and J gave up 3 bases, with 17 bases separating them. Germline V gene lookup returns CDR1 SGHAT and CDR2 FQNNGV.

The gene calls are TRBV11-2 and TRBJ1-5; no definite D call. Material: CD8+ T cells sorted from blood, obtained at week 0. The TCR sequence derives from a human donor with alopecia areata. The CDR3 is CASSRIRDLANQPQHF. DNA for the CDR3: TGTGCCAGCAGCCGGATTCGGGATTTAGCCAATCAGCCCCAGCATTTT.